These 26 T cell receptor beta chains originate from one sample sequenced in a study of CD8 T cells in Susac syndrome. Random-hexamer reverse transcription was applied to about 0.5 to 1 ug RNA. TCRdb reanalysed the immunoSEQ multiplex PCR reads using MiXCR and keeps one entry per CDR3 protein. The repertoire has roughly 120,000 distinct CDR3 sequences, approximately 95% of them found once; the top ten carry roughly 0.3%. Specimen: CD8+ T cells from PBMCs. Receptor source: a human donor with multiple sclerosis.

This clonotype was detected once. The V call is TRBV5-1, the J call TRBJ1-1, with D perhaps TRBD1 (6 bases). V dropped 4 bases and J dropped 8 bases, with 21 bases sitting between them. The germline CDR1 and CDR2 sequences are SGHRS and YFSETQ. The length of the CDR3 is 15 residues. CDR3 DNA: TGCGCCAGCAGCCCGAGGGGGTACGGGCCAACCGAAGCTTTCTTT. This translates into CASSPRGYGPTEAFF.

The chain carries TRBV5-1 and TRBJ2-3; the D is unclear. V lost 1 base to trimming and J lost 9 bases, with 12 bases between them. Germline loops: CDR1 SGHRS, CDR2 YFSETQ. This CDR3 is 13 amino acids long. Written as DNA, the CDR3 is TGCGCCAGCAGCTTGTCTCAATTCGGCACGCAGTATTTT. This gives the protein CASSLSQFGTQYF.

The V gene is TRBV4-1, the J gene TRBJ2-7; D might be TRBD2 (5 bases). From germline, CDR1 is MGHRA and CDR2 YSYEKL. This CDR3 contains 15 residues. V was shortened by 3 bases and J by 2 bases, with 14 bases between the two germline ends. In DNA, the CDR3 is TGCGCCAGCAGCCAGGATGGGTCCGGGGCCTACGAGCAGTACGTC. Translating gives CASSQDGSGAYEQYV.

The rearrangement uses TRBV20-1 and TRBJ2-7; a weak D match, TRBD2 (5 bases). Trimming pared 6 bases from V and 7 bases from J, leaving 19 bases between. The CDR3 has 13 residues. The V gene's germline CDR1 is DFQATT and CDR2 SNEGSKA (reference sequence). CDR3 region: CSAHTREPGEQYF. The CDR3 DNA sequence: TGCAGTGCCCACACCCGGGAACCGGGGGAGCAGTACTTC.

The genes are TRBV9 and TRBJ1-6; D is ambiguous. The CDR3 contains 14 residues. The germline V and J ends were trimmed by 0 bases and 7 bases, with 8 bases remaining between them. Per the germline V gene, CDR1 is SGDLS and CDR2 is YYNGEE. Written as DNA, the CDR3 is TGTGCCAGCAGCGTAGGAGCCTCCAATTCACCCCTCCACTTT. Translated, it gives CASSVGASNSPLHF.

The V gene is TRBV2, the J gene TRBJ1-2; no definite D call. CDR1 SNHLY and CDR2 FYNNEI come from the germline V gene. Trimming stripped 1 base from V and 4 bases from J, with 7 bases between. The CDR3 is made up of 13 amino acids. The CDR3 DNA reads TGTGCCAGCAGTGAAGTGGCCTCCTATGGCTACACCTTC. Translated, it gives CASSEVASYGYTF.

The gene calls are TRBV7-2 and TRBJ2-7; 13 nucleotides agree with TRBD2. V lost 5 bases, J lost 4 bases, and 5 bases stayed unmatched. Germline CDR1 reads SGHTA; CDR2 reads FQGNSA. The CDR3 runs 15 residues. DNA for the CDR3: TGTGCCAGCAGCCCTCGGACTAGCGGGGGTTACGAGCAGTACTTC. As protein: CASSPRTSGGYEQYF.

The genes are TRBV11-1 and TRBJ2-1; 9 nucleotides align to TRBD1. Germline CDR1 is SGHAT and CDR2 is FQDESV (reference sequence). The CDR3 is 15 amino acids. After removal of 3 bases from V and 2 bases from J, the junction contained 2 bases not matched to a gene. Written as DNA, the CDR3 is TGTGCCAGCAGCTTCACAGGGGGCGCCTACAATGAGCAGTTCTTC. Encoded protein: CASSFTGGAYNEQFF.

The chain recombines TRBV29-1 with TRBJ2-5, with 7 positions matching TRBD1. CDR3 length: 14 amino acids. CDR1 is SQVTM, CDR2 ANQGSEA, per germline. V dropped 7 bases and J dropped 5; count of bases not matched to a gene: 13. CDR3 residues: CSGTPGQLAETQYF. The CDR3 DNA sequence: TGCAGCGGCACACCGGGACAGTTGGCCGAGACCCAGTACTTC.

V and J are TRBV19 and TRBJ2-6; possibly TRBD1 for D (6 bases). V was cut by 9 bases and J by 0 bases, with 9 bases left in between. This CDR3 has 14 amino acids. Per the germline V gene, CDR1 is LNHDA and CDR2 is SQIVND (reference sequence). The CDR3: CASRQDSGANVLTF. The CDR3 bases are TGTGCCAGCCGACAGGACTCTGGGGCCAACGTCCTGACTTTC.

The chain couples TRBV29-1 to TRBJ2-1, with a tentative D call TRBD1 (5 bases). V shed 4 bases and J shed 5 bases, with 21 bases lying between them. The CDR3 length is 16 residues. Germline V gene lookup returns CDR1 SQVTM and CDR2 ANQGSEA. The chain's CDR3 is CSVGGNRGARNNEQFF. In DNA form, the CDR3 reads TGCAGCGTTGGGGGTAATCGTGGGGCCAGGAACAATGAGCAGTTCTTC.

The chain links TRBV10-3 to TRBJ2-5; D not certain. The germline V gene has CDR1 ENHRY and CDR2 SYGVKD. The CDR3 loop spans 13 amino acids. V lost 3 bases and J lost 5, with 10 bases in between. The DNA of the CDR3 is TGTGCCATCAGTGACCCGGAGAGGGAGACCCAGTACTTC. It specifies CAISDPERETQYF.

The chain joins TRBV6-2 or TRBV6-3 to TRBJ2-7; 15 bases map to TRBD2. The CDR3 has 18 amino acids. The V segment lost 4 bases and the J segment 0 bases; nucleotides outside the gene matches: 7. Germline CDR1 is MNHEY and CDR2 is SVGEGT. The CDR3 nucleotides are TGTGCCAGCAGTTGGGGACTAGCGGGAGGAACGAGCTCCTACGAGCAGTACGTC. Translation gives CASSWGLAGGTSSYEQYV.

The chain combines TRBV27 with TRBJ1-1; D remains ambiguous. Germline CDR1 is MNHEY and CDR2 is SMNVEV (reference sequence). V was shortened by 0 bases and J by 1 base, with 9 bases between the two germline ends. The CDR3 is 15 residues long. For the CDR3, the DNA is TGTGCCAGCAGTTTATCCTGGACTGGGAACACTGAAGCTTTCTTT. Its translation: CASSLSWTGNTEAFF.

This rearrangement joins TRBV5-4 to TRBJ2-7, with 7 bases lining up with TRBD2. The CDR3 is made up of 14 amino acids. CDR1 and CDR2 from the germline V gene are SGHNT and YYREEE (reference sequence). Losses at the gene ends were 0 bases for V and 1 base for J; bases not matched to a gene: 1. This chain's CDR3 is CASSLGGGSYEQYF. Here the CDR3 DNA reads TGTGCCAGCAGCTTGGGCGGGGGTTCCTACGAGCAGTACTTC.

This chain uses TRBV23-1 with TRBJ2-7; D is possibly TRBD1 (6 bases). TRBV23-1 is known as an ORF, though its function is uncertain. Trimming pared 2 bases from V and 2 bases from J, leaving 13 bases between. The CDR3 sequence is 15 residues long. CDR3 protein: CASSQAQGLPYEQYV. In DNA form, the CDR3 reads TGCGCCAGCAGTCAAGCACAGGGCCTTCCCTACGAGCAGTACGTC.

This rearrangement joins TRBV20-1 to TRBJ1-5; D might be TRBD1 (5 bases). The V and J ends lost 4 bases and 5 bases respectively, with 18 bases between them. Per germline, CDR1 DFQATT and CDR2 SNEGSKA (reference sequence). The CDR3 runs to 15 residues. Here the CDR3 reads CSATRPGRGHQPQHF. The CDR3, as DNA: TGCAGTGCTACCCGCCCGGGAAGGGGTCATCAGCCCCAGCATTTT.

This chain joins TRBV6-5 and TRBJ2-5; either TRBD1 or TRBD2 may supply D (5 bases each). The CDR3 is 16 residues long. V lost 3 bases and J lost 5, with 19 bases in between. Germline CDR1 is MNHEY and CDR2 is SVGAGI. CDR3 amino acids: CASSYGRTGRGETQYF. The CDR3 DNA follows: TGTGCCAGCAGTTATGGTCGGACGGGAAGGGGTGAGACCCAGTACTTC.

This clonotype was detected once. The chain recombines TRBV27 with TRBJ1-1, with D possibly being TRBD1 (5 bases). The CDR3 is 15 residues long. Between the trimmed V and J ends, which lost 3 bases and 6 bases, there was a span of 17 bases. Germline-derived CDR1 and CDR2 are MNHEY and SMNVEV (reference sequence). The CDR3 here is CASSFGAEAGAEAFF. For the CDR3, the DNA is TGTGCCAGCAGTTTCGGGGCCGAGGCGGGCGCTGAAGCTTTCTTT.

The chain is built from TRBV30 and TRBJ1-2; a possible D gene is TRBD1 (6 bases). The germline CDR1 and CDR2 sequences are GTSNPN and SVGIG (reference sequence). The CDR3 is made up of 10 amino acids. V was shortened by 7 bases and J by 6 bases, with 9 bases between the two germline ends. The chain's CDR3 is CASHRDGYTF. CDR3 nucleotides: TGTGCCTCGCACAGGGATGGCTACACCTTC.

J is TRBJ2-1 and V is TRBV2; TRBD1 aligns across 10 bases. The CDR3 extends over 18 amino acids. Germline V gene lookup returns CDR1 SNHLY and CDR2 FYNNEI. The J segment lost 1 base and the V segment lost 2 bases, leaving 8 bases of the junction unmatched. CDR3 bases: TGTGCCAGCAGTGAACGAGTGTTGGGACAGGGGTCCTACAATGAGCAGTTCTTC. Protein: CASSERVLGQGSYNEQFF.

The CDR3 region is CSAIDRYNEQFF. The CDR3 nucleotides are TGCAGCGCTATCGACAGGTACAATGAGCAGTTCTTC. The rearrangement links TRBV29-1 to TRBJ2-1, with D perhaps TRBD1 (6 bases). The V gene lost 7 bases and the J gene lost 4 bases, with 11 bases spanning the gap. In germline, CDR1 is SQVTM, CDR2 ANQGSEA. This CDR3 has 12 residues.

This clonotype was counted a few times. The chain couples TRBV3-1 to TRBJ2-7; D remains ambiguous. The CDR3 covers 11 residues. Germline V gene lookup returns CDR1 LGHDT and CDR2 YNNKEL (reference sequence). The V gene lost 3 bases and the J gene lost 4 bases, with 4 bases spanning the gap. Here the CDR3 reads CASSHYYEQYF. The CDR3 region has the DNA TGTGCCAGCAGCCACTATTACGAGCAGTACTTC.

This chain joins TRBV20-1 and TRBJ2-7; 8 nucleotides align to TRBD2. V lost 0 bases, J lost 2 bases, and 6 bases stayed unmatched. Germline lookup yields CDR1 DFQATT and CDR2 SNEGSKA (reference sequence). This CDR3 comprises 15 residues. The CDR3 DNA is TGCAGTGCTAGAGAAGTTTCGGGGGGGCCCTACGAGCAGTACTTC. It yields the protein CSAREVSGGPYEQYF.

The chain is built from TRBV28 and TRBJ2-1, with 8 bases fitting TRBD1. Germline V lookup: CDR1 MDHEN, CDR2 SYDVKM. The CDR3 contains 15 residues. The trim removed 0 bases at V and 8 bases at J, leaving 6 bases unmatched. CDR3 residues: CASSLWTGDQDEQFF. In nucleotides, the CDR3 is TGTGCCAGCAGTTTATGGACAGGGGATCAAGATGAGCAGTTCTTC.

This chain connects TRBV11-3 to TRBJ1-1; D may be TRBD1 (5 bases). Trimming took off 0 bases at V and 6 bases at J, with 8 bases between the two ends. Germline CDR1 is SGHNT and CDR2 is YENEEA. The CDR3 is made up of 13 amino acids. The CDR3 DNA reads TGTGCCAGCAGCTTAGATTGGGGCCCTGAAGCTTTCTTT. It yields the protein CASSLDWGPEAFF. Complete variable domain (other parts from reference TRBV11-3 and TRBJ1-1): EAGVVQSPRYKIIEKKQPVAFWCNPISGHNTLYWYLQNLGQGPELLIRYENEEAVDDSQLPKDRFSAERLKGVDSTLKIQPAELGDSAVYLCASSLDWGPEAFFGQGTRLTVV.